One and the same sample provided the 10 T cell receptor beta chains below, sequenced in a study of control samples from healthy donors and cancer patients. The data were produced by immunoSEQ multiplex PCR, yet TCRdb's version contains in-frame clones alone and is incomplete. The sample includes some 130,000 clones, 90% to 95% of them seen just once. The sequencing sample was made of PBMCs. These receptor sequences come from a man in his fifties or sixties with head and neck cancer.

This chain joins TRBV19 and TRBJ1-4, with 7 bases matching TRBD1. With 9 bases clipped from V and 5 bases from J, the junction kept 15 bases outside the gene matches. The CDR3 runs to 16 residues. Per germline, CDR1 LNHDA and CDR2 SQIVND (reference sequence). The CDR3 DNA is TGTGCCAGCAGGGGGGTCAAGGGGATCGGAAATGAAAAACTGTTTTTT. Its translation: CASRGVKGIGNEKLFF.

This chain links TRBV2 with TRBJ1-1; D unclear. The length of the CDR3 is 12 residues. V lost 4 bases, J lost 2 bases, and 5 bases lay in between. Germline V gene sequence: CDR1 SNHLY, CDR2 FYNNEI. The CDR3 DNA reads TGTGCCAGCAGTGGCCCTAACACTGAAGCTTTCTTT. Residues: CASSGPNTEAFF.

V and J are TRBV6-2 or TRBV6-3 and TRBJ1-1; 10 bases fit TRBD1. V shed 6 bases and J 5 bases; nucleotides not matched to a gene: 15. This CDR3 comprises 17 residues. The germline CDR1 and CDR2 sequences are MNHEY and SVGEGT. CDR3 DNA sequence: TGTGCCAGCAGCCTTGCGACAGGGGGCGCCCCGATGACTGAAGCTTTCTTT. This translates into CASSLATGGAPMTEAFF.

The rearrangement links TRBV23-1 to TRBJ1-1; D possibly corresponds to TRBD1 (5 bases). TRBV23-1 is given ORF status, its function remaining uncertain. This CDR3 is built from 14 residues. Trimming removed 0 bases at V and 4 bases at J, with 9 bases between. The chain's CDR3 is CASSQSQGPTEAFF. The DNA of the CDR3 is TGCGCCAGCAGTCAATCGCAGGGTCCCACTGAAGCTTTCTTT.

This clone was detected once. The chain has TRBV5-1 and TRBJ2-7, with 8 bases lining up with TRBD2. V dropped 5 bases and J dropped 5; count of bases not matched to a gene: 6. The CDR3 sequence is 13 residues long. Germline loops: CDR1 SGHRS, CDR2 YFSETQ. This CDR3 is CASSSGLAHEQYF. The CDR3, as DNA: TGCGCCAGCAGTTCCGGACTAGCCCACGAGCAGTACTTC.

This rearrangement joins TRBV20-1 to TRBJ1-1, with no clear D. CDR3 size: 12 residues. V lost 3 bases and J 2 bases, leaving 7 bases between the germline ends. The V gene's germline CDR1 is DFQATT and CDR2 SNEGSKA (reference sequence). CDR3 coding DNA: TGCAGTGCTAGTCAGAGAAACACTGAAGCTTTCTTT. It encodes CSASQRNTEAFF.

The rearrangement uses TRBV2 and TRBJ2-3; D is undetermined. Germline CDR1 is SNHLY and CDR2 is FYNNEI. The CDR3 runs 17 residues. The germline V and J ends were trimmed by 2 bases and 1 base, with 16 bases remaining between them. The CDR3 coding sequence is TGTGCCAGCAGTGAATTCGGTCGGGCTCAGGGCACAGATACGCAGTATTTT. It is translated as CASSEFGRAQGTDTQYF.

This chain links TRBV27 with TRBJ2-2; D uncertain. The V gene's germline CDR1 is MNHEY and CDR2 SMNVEV (reference sequence). V gave up 0 bases and J gave up 4 bases, with 9 bases separating them. The CDR3 spans 15 residues. This CDR3 is CASSLSRTGTGELFF. CDR3 coding DNA: TGTGCCAGCAGTTTATCGCGGACGGGCACCGGGGAGCTGTTTTTT.

This rearrangement joins TRBV6-2 or TRBV6-3 to TRBJ2-7, with D uncertain. V shed 0 bases and J shed 5 bases, with 11 bases lying between them. Germline V CDR1 and CDR2: MNHEY, SVGEGT. The CDR3 length is 14 residues. For the CDR3, the DNA is TGTGCCAGCAGTTACTCGATTGTTTGGAACGAGCAGTACTTC. Translation gives CASSYSIVWNEQYF.

The chain employs TRBV15 and TRBJ2-7, with D perhaps TRBD2 (5 bases). Germline CDR1 reads LNHNV; CDR2 reads YYDKDF (reference sequence). The CDR3 is made up of 15 amino acids. The V and J ends lost 1 base and 0 bases respectively, with 10 bases between them. The CDR3 DNA sequence: TGTGCCACCAGCAGAGGGGTGGGGAGCTCCTACGAGCAGTACTTC. This sequence encodes CATSRGVGSSYEQYF.